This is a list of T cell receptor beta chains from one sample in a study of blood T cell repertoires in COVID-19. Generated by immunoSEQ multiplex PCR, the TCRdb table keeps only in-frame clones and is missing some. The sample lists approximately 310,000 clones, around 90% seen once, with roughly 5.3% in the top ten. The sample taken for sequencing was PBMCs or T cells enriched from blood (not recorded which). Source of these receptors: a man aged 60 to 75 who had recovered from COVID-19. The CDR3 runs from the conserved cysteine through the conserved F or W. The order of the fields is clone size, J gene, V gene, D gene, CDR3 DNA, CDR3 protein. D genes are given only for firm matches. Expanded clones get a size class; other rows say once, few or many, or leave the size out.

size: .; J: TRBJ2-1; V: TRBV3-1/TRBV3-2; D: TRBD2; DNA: TGTGCCACAAGGACTAGCGGCAATGAGCAGTTCTTC; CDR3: CATRTSGNEQFF
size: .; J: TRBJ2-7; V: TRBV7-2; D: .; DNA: TGTGCCAGCAGCTTAGCGTTCAACTACGAGCAGTACTTC; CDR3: CASSLAFNYEQYF
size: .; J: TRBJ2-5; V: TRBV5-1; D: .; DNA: TGCGCCAGCAGCTGGGGCCCAGGGGTCCAAGAGACCCAGTACTTC; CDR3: CASSWGPGVQETQYF
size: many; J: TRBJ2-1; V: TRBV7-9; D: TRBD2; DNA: TGTGCCAGCACACTAGCGGGAGAGAATGAGCAGTTCTTC; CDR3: CASTLAGENEQFF
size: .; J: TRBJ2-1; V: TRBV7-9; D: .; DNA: TGTGCCAGCAGCTTTGTCCGCAATGAGCAGTTCTTC; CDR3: CASSFVRNEQFF
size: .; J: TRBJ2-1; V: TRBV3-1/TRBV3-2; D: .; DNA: TGTGCCAGCAGCTTTAACGGAGTCTACAATGAGCAGTTCTTC; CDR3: CASSFNGVYNEQFF
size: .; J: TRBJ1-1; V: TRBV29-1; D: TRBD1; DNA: TGCAGCGGGGACAGGGGGGTGACTGAAGCTTTCTTT; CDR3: CSGDRGVTEAFF
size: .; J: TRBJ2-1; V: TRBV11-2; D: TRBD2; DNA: TGTGCCAGCAGCTTAGTTAGCGGGAGAAGTGAGCAGTTCTTC; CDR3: CASSLVSGRSEQFF
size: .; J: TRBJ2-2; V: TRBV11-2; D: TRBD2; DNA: TGTGCCAGCAGCGGCATGGGACTAGCGGGAGCGTGGGCCGGGGAGCTGTTTTTT; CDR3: CASSGMGLAGAWAGELFF
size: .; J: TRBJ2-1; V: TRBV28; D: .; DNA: TGTGCCAGCAGTGGGGGGGCAGGGGTCGCCTACAATGAGCAGTTCTTC; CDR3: CASSGGAGVAYNEQFF
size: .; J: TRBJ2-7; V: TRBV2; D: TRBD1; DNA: TGTGCCAGTTTCCGGGACAGCGTCTACGAGCAGTACTTC; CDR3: CASFRDSVYEQYF
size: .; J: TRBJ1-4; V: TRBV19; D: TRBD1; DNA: TGTGCCAGTAGTATCCCGGGACAGGGAAATGAAAAACTGTTTTTT; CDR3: CASSIPGQGNEKLFF
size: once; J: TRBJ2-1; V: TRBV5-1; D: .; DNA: TGCGCCAGCAGCTTGGTTCCTATCAATGAGCAGTTCTTC; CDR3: CASSLVPINEQFF
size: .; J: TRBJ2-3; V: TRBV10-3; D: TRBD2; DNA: TGTGCCATCAGTGAAGGAACGGGAGGGCCTACAGATACGCAGTATTTT; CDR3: CAISEGTGGPTDTQYF
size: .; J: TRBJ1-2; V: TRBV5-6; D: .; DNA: TGTGCCAGCAGCTTAGGACAGTTAAGGACTGGGTGGTACACCTTC; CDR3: CASSLGQLRTGWYTF
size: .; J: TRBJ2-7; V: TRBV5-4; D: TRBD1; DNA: TGTGCCAGCAGCTCTAGACAGGGGATGTTTCAGCAGTACTTC; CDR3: CASSSRQGMFQQYF
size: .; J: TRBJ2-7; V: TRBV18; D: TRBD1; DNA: TGTGCCAGCTCGTCTACAGGGGATAGGGCCTACGAGCAGTACTTC; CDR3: CASSSTGDRAYEQYF
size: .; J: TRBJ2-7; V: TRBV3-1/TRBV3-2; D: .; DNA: TGTGCCAGCAGCCAAGATAGACTGGGCGAGCAGTACTTC; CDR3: CASSQDRLGEQYF
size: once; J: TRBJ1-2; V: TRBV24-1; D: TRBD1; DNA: TGTGCCACCAGTGATGGGACAGCAAACTATGGCTACACCTTC; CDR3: CATSDGTANYGYTF
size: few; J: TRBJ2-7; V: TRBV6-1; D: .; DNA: TGTGCCAGCAGTGAAGCTATACACACATACGAGCAGTACTTC; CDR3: CASSEAIHTYEQYF
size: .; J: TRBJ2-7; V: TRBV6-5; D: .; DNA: TGTGCCAGCAGTTACTCCGGAGGCCCCTCCTACGAGCAGTACTTC; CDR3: CASSYSGGPSYEQYF
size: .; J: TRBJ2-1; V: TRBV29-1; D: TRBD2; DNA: TGCAGCGTTCCAGCGGGAGGTTACAATGAGCAGTTCTTC; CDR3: CSVPAGGYNEQFF
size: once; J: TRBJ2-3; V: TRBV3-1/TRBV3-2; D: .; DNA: TGTGCCAGCAGCCAAGATAGCAGGGCTACAGATACGCAGTATTTT; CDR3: CASSQDSRATDTQYF
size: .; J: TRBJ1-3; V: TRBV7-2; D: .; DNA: TGTGCCAGCAGCTGGGGGGGGCCTGGAAACACCATATATTTT; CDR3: CASSWGGPGNTIYF
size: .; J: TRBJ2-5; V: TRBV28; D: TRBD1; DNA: TGTGCCAGCAGGATTGGACAGGGAGCTAGCCCACAGTACTTC; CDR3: CASRIGQGASPQYF
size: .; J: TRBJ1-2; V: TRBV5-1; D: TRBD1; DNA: TGCGCCAGCAGCTTACGACAGGGGGCGACTGGTGGCTACACCTTC; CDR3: CASSLRQGATGGYTF
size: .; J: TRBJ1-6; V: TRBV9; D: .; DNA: TGTGCCAGCAGCGTAGGCAGAAGGGGGAATTCACCCCTCCACTTT; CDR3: CASSVGRRGNSPLHF
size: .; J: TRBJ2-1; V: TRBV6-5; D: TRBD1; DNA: TGTGCCAGCAGTTCAACAGGGGGTTCCTACAATGAGCAGTTCTTC; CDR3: CASSSTGGSYNEQFF
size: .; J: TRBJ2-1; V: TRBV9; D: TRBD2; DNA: TGTGCCAGCAGCCGACTGGGGACTAGCGGGGACAATGAGCAGTTCTTC; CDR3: CASSRLGTSGDNEQFF
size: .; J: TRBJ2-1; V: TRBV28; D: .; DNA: TGTGCCAGCAGCCAACCGAACGCGGGGAGGAGCTCCTACAATGAGCAGTTCTTC; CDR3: CASSQPNAGRSSYNEQFF
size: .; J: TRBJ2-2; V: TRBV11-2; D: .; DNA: TGTGCCAGCAGCCCTGGTATGAGCGGACCTAACACCGGGGAGCTGTTTTTT; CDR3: CASSPGMSGPNTGELFF
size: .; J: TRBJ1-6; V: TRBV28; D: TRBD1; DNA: TGTGCCAGCAGCCCAGGGGGCGCGAACTCACCCCTCCACTTT; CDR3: CASSPGGANSPLHF
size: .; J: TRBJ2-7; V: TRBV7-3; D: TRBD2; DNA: TGTGCCAGCAGCTTAACTAGCGGGAACGAGCAGTACTTC; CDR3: CASSLTSGNEQYF
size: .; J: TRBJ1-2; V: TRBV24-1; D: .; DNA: TGTGCCACCAGTGATCGATCACACCGGGACTATGGCTACACCTTC; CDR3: CATSDRSHRDYGYTF
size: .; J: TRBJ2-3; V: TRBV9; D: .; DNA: TGTGCCAGCAGCGTAGCCGCGGGGGCGGCAGATACGCAGTATTTT; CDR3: CASSVAAGAADTQYF
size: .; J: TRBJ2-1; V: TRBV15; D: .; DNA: TGTGCCACCAGCAGAGATCTACTAGGGGGAAGGGTTAAGCCTTACAATGAGCAGTTCTTC; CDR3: CATSRDLLGGRVKPYNEQFF
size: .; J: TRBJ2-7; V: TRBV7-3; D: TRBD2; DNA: TGTGCCAGCAGCTTAAGTCTAGCGGGAGGGCCCCACGAGCAGTACTTC; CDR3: CASSLSLAGGPHEQYF
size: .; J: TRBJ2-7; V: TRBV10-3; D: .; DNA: TGTGCCATCGGCAAGGTGGACAGCTACGAGCAGTACTTC; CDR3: CAIGKVDSYEQYF
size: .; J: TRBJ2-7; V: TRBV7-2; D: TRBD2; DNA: TGTGCCAGCAGCTTAGCCAGCGGGAGGGAAAACTACGAGCAGTACTTC; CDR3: CASSLASGRENYEQYF
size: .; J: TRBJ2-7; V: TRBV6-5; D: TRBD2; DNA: TGTGCCAGCAGATCTAAGACTAGCGGGATAGGCGAGCAGTACTTC; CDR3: CASRSKTSGIGEQYF
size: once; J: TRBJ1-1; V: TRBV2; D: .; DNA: TGTGCCAGCAGGTTTACAGGGAACACTGAAGCTTTCTTT; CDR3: CASRFTGNTEAFF
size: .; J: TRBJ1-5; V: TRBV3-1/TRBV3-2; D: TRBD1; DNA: TGTGCCAGCAGCCACAGGGGGGGCAATCAGCCCCAGCATTTT; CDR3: CASSHRGGNQPQHF
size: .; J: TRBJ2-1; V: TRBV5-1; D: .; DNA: TGCGCCAGCAGCGGTTCCGGGAGCTCCTACAATGAGCAGTTCTTC; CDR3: CASSGSGSSYNEQFF
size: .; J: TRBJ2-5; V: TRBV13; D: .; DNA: TGTGCCAGCAGCTTACGGGGGTCAGGGCGTTGGGAAGAGACCCAGTACTTC; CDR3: CASSLRGSGRWEETQYF
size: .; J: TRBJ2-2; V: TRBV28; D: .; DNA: TGTGCCACCAGAGGGGTAAACACCGGGGAGCTGTTTTTT; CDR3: CATRGVNTGELFF
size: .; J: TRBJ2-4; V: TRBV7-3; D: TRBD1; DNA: TGTGCCAGCAGCTTAACGGGACAGGGGGCCAACATTCAGTACTTC; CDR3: CASSLTGQGANIQYF